These T cell receptor beta chains were read from a single sample in a study of memory CD4+ T cells and cytomegalovirus serostatus. Data came from immunoSEQ multiplex PCR; TCRdb stores just in-frame clones and leaves some out. The sample has roughly 28,000 clones; around 80% are singletons. The sample taken for sequencing was memory CD4+ T cells from blood. Receptors originate from an adult in good health and CMV-seronegative. Each CDR3 is given with its conserved first and last residue. A D gene is named only where the DNA matches it firmly. Where a row states a size, it is once, few, many or the class of an expanded clone; other rows omit it.

cdr3_nt cdr3_aa d_call j_call clone_size v_call
TGTGCCTGGGGAGAATTGAGGGAAAAACTGTTTTTT CAWGELREKLFF - TRBJ1-4 few TRBV30
TGTGCCAGCAGCTTAGCGCTGAACACTGAAGCTTTCTTT CASSLALNTEAFF - TRBJ1-1 few TRBV7-9
TGTGCCAGCACTTACGCCGGGACAGGGTCACCCCTCCACTTT CASTYAGTGSPLHF TRBD1 TRBJ1-6 - TRBV6-1
TGTGCCTGGAGTAGTGGGGGGTCAGACTATGGCTACACCTTC CAWSSGGSDYGYTF - TRBJ1-2 - TRBV30
TGTGCCAGCAGCTCCCGGACAGGGCCTTCCGGGGCCAACGTCCTGACTTTC CASSSRTGPSGANVLTF TRBD1 TRBJ2-6 few TRBV11-3
TGTGCCAGCAGCTTAGCTGGGAACACCGGGGAGCTGTTTTTT CASSLAGNTGELFF - TRBJ2-2 - TRBV7-8
TGTGCCAGCAGTGGACAGGGTAGTGGAAACACCATATATTTT CASSGQGSGNTIYF TRBD1 TRBJ1-3 - TRBV2
TGTGCCAGTAGCAAGAACAGGGAAGGTAGTCAGCCCCAGCATTTT CASSKNREGSQPQHF - TRBJ1-5 few TRBV19
TGTGCCAGTAGTATCCCAAGATCGACAAGAAATAATTCACCCCTCCACTTT CASSIPRSTRNNSPLHF - TRBJ1-6 - TRBV19
TGTGCCACCATGATCGGCGGCGGAAACACCATATATTTT CATMIGGGNTIYF - TRBJ1-3 - TRBV10-3
TGCGCCAGCAGCTCCGGGACCTCTGGAAACACCATATATTTT CASSSGTSGNTIYF - TRBJ1-3 - TRBV5-1
TGTGCCAGCAGTTACTCCCCGGAGACCCAGTACTTC CASSYSPETQYF - TRBJ2-5 - TRBV6-5
TGTGCCAGCAGCCACGGACTAGCGGGGGGGGATGAGCAGTTCTTC CASSHGLAGGDEQFF TRBD2 TRBJ2-1 - TRBV14
TGTGCCACCAGCAGAGATACCCTAGGAGGCTACACCTTC CATSRDTLGGYTF - TRBJ1-2 - TRBV15
TGTGCCCACCAGGGATCACGCAATCAGCCCCAGCATTTT CAHQGSRNQPQHF - TRBJ1-5 - TRBV6-1
TGCGCCAGCAGCCAACTATTGACGGGGGGCGGAAAACTGTTTTTT CASSQLLTGGGKLFF - TRBJ1-4 - TRBV4-1
TGTGCCTGGAGTGTGGTTCTAGCCCACACAGATACGCAGTATTTT CAWSVVLAHTDTQYF - TRBJ2-3 few TRBV30
TGTGCCAGCTCACCGGGGGGCGGGCACACTGAAGCTTTCTTT CASSPGGGHTEAFF - TRBJ1-1 - TRBV18
TGTGCCAGTAGTATAAGGAACCGCAATCAGCCCCAGCATTTT CASSIRNRNQPQHF - TRBJ1-5 - TRBV19
TGCGCCAGCAGTGACAGGGAGTGGGGCAATCAGCCCCAGCATTTT CASSDREWGNQPQHF - TRBJ1-5 few TRBV10-1
TGTGCCAGTAGTATCAGGGCTAACTATGGCTACACCTTC CASSIRANYGYTF - TRBJ1-2 - TRBV19
TGTGCCATAGGAGGGAGGGCGGGGGAAGAGACCCAGTACTTC CAIGGRAGEETQYF TRBD2 TRBJ2-5 - TRBV10-3
TGTGCCAGCAGTGAAGGGGCCGGATGGGGAAACACCATATATTTT CASSEGAGWGNTIYF - TRBJ1-3 - TRBV6-1
TGTGCCAGCAGCCTATCGAGGGGTAACACTGAAGCTTTCTTT CASSLSRGNTEAFF - TRBJ1-1 - TRBV6-1
TGTGCCTGGAGGAACAGGGAAAGGGGCTATGGCTACACCTTC CAWRNRERGYGYTF - TRBJ1-2 - TRBV30
TGCAGCGTCGGCAGGGGTCTACACACCCAGTACTTC CSVGRGLHTQYF - TRBJ2-5 - TRBV29-1
TGTGCCAGCAGAGTATCAGCATACAATGAGCAGTTCTTC CASRVSAYNEQFF - TRBJ2-1 - TRBV2
TGCGCCAGCAGCCAAAGACGCAACACCGGGGAGCTGTTTTTT CASSQRRNTGELFF - TRBJ2-2 few TRBV4-1
TGCGCCAGCAGCCAAGATGGCTGGAGGGCAAACTACACCTTC CASSQDGWRANYTF - TRBJ1-2 - TRBV4-3
TGCAGCGTTAGGACCGAGACACAAGAGACCCAGTACTTC CSVRTETQETQYF - TRBJ2-5 few TRBV29-1
TGTGCCAGCAGCTGGGACAGCTATAATTCACCCCTCCACTTT CASSWDSYNSPLHF TRBD1 TRBJ1-6 - TRBV11-2
TGTGCCAGCAGCTTAGTGGGGGGGGAGACCCAGTACTTC CASSLVGGETQYF TRBD2 TRBJ2-5 - TRBV7-2
TGTGCCAGCAGCTTAGCGGGGGGAGCCAAAAACATTCAGTACTTC CASSLAGGAKNIQYF TRBD2 TRBJ2-4 few TRBV5-6
TGTGCCAGCAGCCGTACAGGGATCTTGGGAAACACCATATATTTT CASSRTGILGNTIYF - TRBJ1-3 - TRBV7-9
TGTGCCAGCAGTCGAGGGCGGGGGACTGAAGCTTTCTTT CASSRGRGTEAFF - TRBJ1-1 few TRBV7-2
TGTGCCTGGAACCGCGGGAGCATGAACACCGGGGAGCTGTTTTTT CAWNRGSMNTGELFF TRBD2 TRBJ2-2 - TRBV30
TGTGCCAGTAGTCGGGGCATGAGGGCGATCTCCTACAATGAGCAGTTCTTC CASSRGMRAISYNEQFF - TRBJ2-1 - TRBV19
TGTGCCAGCAGTTTGGTCACCCTCGGGACAGATCCTTATAGCAATCAGCCCCAGCATTTT CASSLVTLGTDPYSNQPQHF TRBD1 TRBJ1-5 few TRBV28
TGTGCCAGCAGCCTCACCCCAGGGGGCTTCGCAGATACGCAGTATTTT CASSLTPGGFADTQYF TRBD1 TRBJ2-3 once TRBV11-2
TGTGCCAGCAGTCCGTCCCGGGACAGGGTACAGGCTTTCTTT CASSPSRDRVQAFF TRBD1 TRBJ1-1 - TRBV27
TGTGCCAGCAGCTTAGGACAGGGAACAAGTAATGAAAAACTGTTTTTT CASSLGQGTSNEKLFF TRBD1 TRBJ1-4 - TRBV7-9
TGTGCCAGCAGGAGGGACAGTTACAATGAGCAGTTCTTC CASRRDSYNEQFF TRBD1 TRBJ2-1 - TRBV6-1
TGTGCCAGTACCAAAGACAGGGTCGGTGAAAAACTGTTTTTT CASTKDRVGEKLFF TRBD1 TRBJ1-4 - TRBV28
TGTGCCAGCAGCACCTTCAATGAGCAGTTCTTC CASSTFNEQFF - TRBJ2-1 - TRBV5-5
TGTGCCAGCAGTTTAAGCTGGGGGGCAACTAATGAAAAACTGTTTTTT CASSLSWGATNEKLFF - TRBJ1-4 - TRBV6-5
TGTGCCAGCAGTGGTCGACAGGGTCGAGGCTACACCTTC CASSGRQGRGYTF TRBD1 TRBJ1-2 - TRBV6-1
TGTGCCTGGAGTGCCCCACTAGCCAAAAACATTCAGTACTTC CAWSAPLAKNIQYF - TRBJ2-4 once TRBV30
TGTGCCAGCAGGGGAGCGGGGGGGTACAATGAGCAGTTCTTC CASRGAGGYNEQFF TRBD2 TRBJ2-1 - TRBV25-1
TGTGCCAGCAGCCCCACAGGGGGCACTGAAGCTTTCTTT CASSPTGGTEAFF TRBD1 TRBJ1-1 few TRBV7-3
TGTGCCAGCAGCTTGCAAGGCATGAACACTGAAGCTTTCTTT CASSLQGMNTEAFF - TRBJ1-1 - TRBV5-4
TGTGCCAGCTCACCAGGACAGGGAGGGACCTATGGCTACACCTTC CASSPGQGGTYGYTF TRBD1 TRBJ1-2 - TRBV18
TGTGCCAGCGCTGTGCCTTTGGGGGAGACCCAGTACTTC CASAVPLGETQYF - TRBJ2-5 - TRBV7-2
TGCGCCAGCAGCTTGCGGTCCGGGACAGAGTTCTCTGGAAACACCATATATTTT CASSLRSGTEFSGNTIYF TRBD1 TRBJ1-3 few TRBV5-1